Only a few counts were recorded for the clone carrying this TCR beta chain. As yet, its antigen is unknown. This sample stems from a study of beta chain features in type 1 diabetes. Study-level results: Shortening of TCRB CDR3s, moderate but significant, appeared in all four CD4+ subsets of Type 1 diabetes patients. Fewer junction insertions and more nucleotide deletions appeared in type 1 diabetes patients. It was among patients, rather than healthy donors, that naive, central memory and Treg TCRB repertoires appeared more similar.

A single heparinised blood sample, averaging around 0.11 L, was obtained per donor. There are 16 residues in the CDR3. Between the trimmed V and J ends, which lost 3 bases and 0 bases, there was a span of 13 bases. Germline lookup yields CDR1 LNHDA and CDR2 SQIVND (reference sequence). Expressed TCRB transcripts were sequenced, since all the RNA that had been isolated was reverse transcribed. Assay used: immunoSEQ multiplex PCR; TCRdb lists only in-frame clones, some missing. The sample has roughly 240,000 clones, 20% to 25% seen once. The receptor was isolated from a woman aged 30 to 39 with type 1 diabetes. The sequencing input was naive CD4+ T cells from blood. The V gene is TRBV19, the J gene TRBJ2-3, with a weak D call TRBD2 (5 bases). CDR3 sequence (DNA): TGTGCCAGTAGTATCTCCTCCGGGATTAGCACAGATACGCAGTATTTT. Its translation: CASSISSGISTDTQYF.